This record looks at one T cell receptor beta chain sequence and its context. Germline loops: CDR1 GTSNPN, CDR2 SVGIG (reference sequence). This CDR3 has 16 amino acids. The ends lost 0 bases at V and 5 bases at J; junction bases unmatched: 9. In the authors' workflow: Amplified reference gene primers provided the basis for estimating nucleated cell counts. Assay used: immunoSEQ multiplex PCR; TCRdb lists only in-frame clones, some missing. V, J and clone size were drawn from that table, and D and trimming were deduced from the DNA. The data contain 110,000 to 150,000 clones, 80% to 90% of them seen just once; the ten biggest clones take up about 11%. This record belongs to a study of blood T cell repertoires in COVID-19. The wider study: Donors in the United States, Italy and Spain gave samples during acute or convalescent COVID-19. T cells, B-cell-depleted T cells, or PBMCs provided the cDNA or gDNA that served as material.

The sequenced sample was peripheral blood. The chain is built from TRBV30 and TRBJ1-3; 8 nucleotides line up with TRBD1. This receptor was identified in a woman of 80 years or more with acute or convalescent COVID-19. The CDR3 reads CAWSVGRGQERNTIYF. Written as DNA, the CDR3 is TGTGCCTGGAGTGTAGGCAGGGGGCAGGAAAGAAACACCATATATTTT.